This T cell receptor beta chain was obtained from a study of technical replicates of blood from several donors. Profiled with immunoSEQ multiplex PCR; TCRdb holds only in-frame clones, not every one. The data show roughly 60,000 clones, around nine tenths seen once. The CDR3 is 16 amino acids. Trimming took 1 base from V and 3 from J, leaving 14 bases between them. Germline loops: CDR1 SGHTS, CDR2 YDEGEE. V and J are TRBV5-8 and TRBJ2-1; D possibly corresponds to TRBD2 (5 bases). This clonotype originated in a human donor in good health. Some clones in this sample may be carry-over from other donors' samples. Sample: PBMCs. The CDR3 coding sequence is TGTGCCAGCAGCTTGAGGGCCTTTCGGGACTACAATGAGCAGTTCTTC. It translates to CASSLRAFRDYNEQFF.